The TCR beta chain under discussion was sequenced for a study of cytomegalovirus exposure and HLA in healthy donors. PCR used 60 Vbeta primers and 13 Jbeta primers. Libraries were prepared by immunoSEQ multiplex PCR; TCRdb keeps only in-frame clonotypes and omits some of them. The sample consists of around 71,000 clones, about 60% of them appearing once. V shed 4 bases and J shed 6 bases, with 20 bases lying between them. Germline lookup yields CDR1 SGHDT and CDR2 YYEEEE. The CDR3 is made up of 15 amino acids. Study observations and caveats: Researchers reported in a later analysis that a missense DCLRE1C variant was tied to TCR beta V- and J-gene trimming. The classifier was said to identify cytomegalovirus status with high specificity and sensitivity. Immune exposure data for these donors was limited to CMV serostatus. A later analysis found that most CMV-associated TCR beta chains appeared HLA-restricted.

Points on this clone: What it binds is not known.

Material: PBMCs. The receptor comes from a man aged 25-45 years in good health and CMV-seropositive. The J gene is TRBJ2-7, the V gene TRBV5-6; a weak D match, TRBD2 (6 bases). CDR3 sequence (DNA): TGTGCCAGCAGCCGGAACGTGTGGGACTTTGGCGAGCAGTACTTC. It specifies CASSRNVWDFGEQYF.